One and the same sample provided the 13 T cell receptor beta chains below, sequenced in a study of blood T cell repertoires in COVID-19. Here immunoSEQ multiplex PCR was the method, and the copy in TCRdb shows in-frame clones only, minus some. The table records about 300,000 clones, around four fifths of them present only once. The sample consisted of peripheral blood. The source is a woman between 50 and 59 years old with acute or convalescent COVID-19.

This clone has a handful of counts. V usage is TRBV25-1 and J usage is TRBJ1-2, with D tentatively TRBD1 (5 bases). CDR1 MGHDK and CDR2 SYGVNS come from the germline V gene. This CDR3 contains 16 residues. V gave up 3 bases and J gave up 1 base, with 15 bases separating them. This CDR3 reads CASSDPREDNNYGYTF. The CDR3 DNA reads TGTGCCAGCAGTGACCCTAGGGAGGACAATAACTATGGCTACACCTTC.

The chain employs TRBV20-1 and TRBJ1-1, with D tentatively TRBD1 (5 bases). The CDR3 spans 16 residues. The ends were cut back, 3 bases at V and 0 bases at J, with 17 bases in the middle. Per the germline V gene, CDR1 is DFQATT and CDR2 is SNEGSKA (reference sequence). The CDR3 bases are TGCAGTGCTAGTAACCAGGGCGGCGGCATGAACACTGAAGCTTTCTTT. This sequence encodes CSASNQGGGMNTEAFF.

This chain uses TRBV6-4 with TRBJ1-3; TRBD1 aligns across 11 bases. Germline lookup yields CDR1 MRHNA and CDR2 SNTAGT. The length of the CDR3 is 19 residues. V lost 6 bases and J lost 0; bases outside the gene matches: 13. The CDR3 nucleotides are TGTGCCAGCAGCCCAGGACAGGGGGCTCCTAAAAGCTCTGGAAACACCATATATTTT. This sequence encodes CASSPGQGAPKSSGNTIYF.

CDR3 sequence (DNA): TGTGCCAGCAGCTTAGTGAGGACAAGTAACTCTGGGGCCAACGTCCTGACTTTC. Residues: CASSLVRTSNSGANVLTF. The V call is TRBV11-2, the J call TRBJ2-6, with D possibly TRBD1 on 5 matching bases. The CDR3 sequence is 18 residues long. Trimming pared 1 base from V and 0 bases from J, leaving 13 bases between. Germline V lookup: CDR1 SGHAT, CDR2 FQNNGV.

The chain has TRBV6-1 and TRBJ2-7; maybe TRBD2 (5 bases). CDR1 is MNHNS, CDR2 SASEGT, per germline. The CDR3 runs to 13 residues. Trimming pared 1 base from V and 1 base from J, leaving 5 bases between. CDR3: CASSEGRSYEQYF. In DNA, the CDR3 is TGTGCCAGCAGTGAAGGGAGGTCCTACGAGCAGTACTTC.

This CDR3 is CASNVGGGDSTDTQYF. The CDR3 DNA sequence: TGCGCCAGCAATGTCGGCGGGGGGGACAGCACAGATACGCAGTATTTT. This chain links TRBV5-1 with TRBJ2-3; 9 bases agree with TRBD2. The germline CDR1 and CDR2 sequences are SGHRS and YFSETQ. This CDR3 region has 16 residues. The V and J ends lost 6 bases and 0 bases, in that order; junction bases with no gene match: 8.

This chain uses TRBV3-1 (or the pseudogene TRBV3-2) with TRBJ1-3; possible D gene TRBD1, 6 bases. The CDR3 has 12 residues. The V and J ends lost 10 bases and 0 bases respectively, with 7 bases between them. Per the germline V gene, CDR1 is LGHDT and CDR2 is YNNKEL (reference sequence). The CDR3 loop reads CATGDSGNTIYF. The CDR3, as DNA: TGTGCCACAGGGGACTCTGGAAACACCATATATTTT.

This chain connects TRBV27 to TRBJ2-6; D might be TRBD1 (6 bases). V was shortened by 5 bases and J by 4 bases, with 18 bases between the two germline ends. Germline CDR1 is MNHEY and CDR2 is SMNVEV (reference sequence). There are 17 residues in the CDR3. The CDR3 DNA reads TGTGCCAGCAGTAAACGGACAGATAGGGGGGGGGCCAACGTCCTGACTTTC. This translates into CASSKRTDRGGANVLTF. Full variable domain (rest looked up from reference TRBV27 and TRBJ2-6): EAQVTQNPRYLITVTGKKLTVTCSQNMNHEYMSWYRQDPGLGLRQIYYSMNVEVTDKGDVPEGYKVSRKEKRNFPLILESPSPNQTSLYFCASSKRTDRGGANVLTFGAGSRLTVL.

The rearrangement joins TRBV5-1 to TRBJ1-3; D uncertain. The V end lost 0 bases, the J end lost 0 bases, and 7 bases lay between the germline ends. Germline assignment: CDR1 SGHRS and CDR2 YFSETQ. This CDR3 is 15 amino acids long. The CDR3 reads CASSLGGDSGNTIYF. The CDR3 nucleotides are TGCGCCAGCAGCTTGGGGGGAGACTCTGGAAACACCATATATTTT.

The sample holds a few counts of this clone. This chain links TRBV7-3 with TRBJ2-2; D gene ambiguous. Per germline, CDR1 SGHTA and CDR2 FQGTGA. The CDR3 spans 13 residues. The V end lost 2 bases, the J end lost 5 bases, and 6 bases lay between the germline ends. CDR3 region: CASSLGRTGELFF. The CDR3 coding sequence is TGTGCCAGCAGCTTAGGCAGAACCGGGGAGCTGTTTTTT.

This clone showed up just once. The rearrangement uses TRBV19 and TRBJ2-2; the match to TRBD2 covers 10 bases. Trimming at V came to 5 bases and at J to 6 bases, leaving 3 bases not matched to a gene. CDR1 and CDR2 from the germline V gene are LNHDA and SQIVND (reference sequence). The CDR3 has 14 residues. As DNA, the CDR3 is TGTGCCAGTAGTGTAGGGACTAGCGCCGGGGAGCTGTTTTTT. Its translation: CASSVGTSAGELFF.

The rearrangement joins TRBV9 to TRBJ2-2; a weak D match, TRBD1 (5 bases). Per germline, CDR1 SGDLS and CDR2 YYNGEE. V was clipped by 0 bases and J by 4 bases, with 10 bases between them. The CDR3 length is 15 residues. In nucleotides, the CDR3 is TGTGCCAGCAGCGTAGCTCATGGGGCCACCGGGGAGCTGTTTTTT. Its translation is CASSVAHGATGELFF.

Regarding this clone: No DNA is shown, since the ends of the CDR3 on it are uncertain; the CDR3 is the one TCRdb lists. Other DNA sequences within the sample encode an identical CDR3. The chain uses TRBV28 and TRBJ1-1; TRBD1 is the table's D call, not checked against the DNA. Germline CDR1 reads MDHEN; CDR2 reads SYDVKM. Inclusive of both ends, the CDR3 amounts to 14 amino acids. The CDR3 reads CASSSGQGNTEAFF.